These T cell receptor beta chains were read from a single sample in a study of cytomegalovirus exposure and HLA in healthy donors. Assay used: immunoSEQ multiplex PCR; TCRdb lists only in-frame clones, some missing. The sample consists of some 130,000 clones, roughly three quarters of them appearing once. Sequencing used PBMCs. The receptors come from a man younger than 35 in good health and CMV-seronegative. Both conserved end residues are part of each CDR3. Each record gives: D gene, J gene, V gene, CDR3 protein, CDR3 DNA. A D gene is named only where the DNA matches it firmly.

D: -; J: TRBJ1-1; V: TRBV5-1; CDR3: CASSLWGPNTEAFF; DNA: TGCGCCAGCAGCTTGTGGGGGCCGAACACTGAAGCTTTCTTT
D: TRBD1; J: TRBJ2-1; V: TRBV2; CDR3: CASRDDRGYEQFF; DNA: TGTGCCAGCCGAGACGACAGGGGCTATGAGCAGTTCTTC
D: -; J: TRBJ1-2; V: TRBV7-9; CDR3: CASSQGRGLWYTF; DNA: TGTGCCAGCAGCCAGGGACGGGGGTTGTGGTACACCTTC
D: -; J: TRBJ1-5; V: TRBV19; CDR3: CASSWTLDSNQPQHF; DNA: TGTGCCAGTAGTTGGACTTTGGATAGCAATCAGCCCCAGCATTTT
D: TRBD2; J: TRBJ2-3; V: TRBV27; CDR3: CASSLYGSGGVADTQYF; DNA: TGTGCCAGCAGTTTATACGGTAGCGGGGGAGTGGCAGATACGCAGTATTTT
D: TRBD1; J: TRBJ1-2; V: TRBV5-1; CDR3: CASRATGTADYGYTF; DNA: TGCGCCAGCAGAGCGACCGGGACAGCAGACTATGGCTACACCTTC
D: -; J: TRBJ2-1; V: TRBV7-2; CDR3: CASSLSEDEQFF; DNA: TGTGCCAGCAGCTTAAGTGAGGATGAGCAGTTCTTC
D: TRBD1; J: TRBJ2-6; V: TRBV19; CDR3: CASGPGQASGANVPTF; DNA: TGTGCCAGCGGACCGGGACAGGCTTCTGGGGCCAACGTCCCGACTTTC
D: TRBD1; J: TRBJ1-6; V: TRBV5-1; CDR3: CASSGTVNNSPLHF; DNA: TGCGCCAGCAGCGGGACAGTGAATAATTCACCCCTCCACTTT
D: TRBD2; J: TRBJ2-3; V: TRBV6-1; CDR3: CASKTSGETDTQYF; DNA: TGTGCCAGCAAGACTAGCGGGGAAACAGATACGCAGTATTTT
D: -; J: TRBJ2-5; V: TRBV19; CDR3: CASSIILQETQYF; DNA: TGTGCCAGTAGTATTATACTTCAAGAGACCCAGTACTTC
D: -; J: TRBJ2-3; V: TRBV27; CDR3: CASNSGSFRADTQYF; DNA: TGTGCCAGCAACTCTGGTAGTTTCCGAGCTGATACGCAGTATTTT
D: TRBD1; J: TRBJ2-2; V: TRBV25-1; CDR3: CASSDRGQGPTGELFF; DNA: TGTGCCAGCAGTGATCGAGGACAGGGACCCACCGGGGAGCTGTTTTTT
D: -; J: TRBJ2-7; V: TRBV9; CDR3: CASSVDGTWAREQYF; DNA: TGTGCCAGCAGCGTAGATGGCACCTGGGCGCGCGAGCAGTACTTC
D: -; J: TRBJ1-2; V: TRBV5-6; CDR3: CASSLGEGRRQGYTF; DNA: TGTGCCAGCAGCTTGGGCGAGGGTAGGCGGCAGGGCTACACCTTC
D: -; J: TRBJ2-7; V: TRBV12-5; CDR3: CASGLQPYEQYF; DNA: TGTGCTAGTGGTTTACAGCCCTACGAGCAGTACTTC
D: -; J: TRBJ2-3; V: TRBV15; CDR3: CATSPIRTYTDTQYF; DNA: TGTGCCACCAGCCCAATCAGAACATACACAGATACGCAGTATTTT